The following is a TCR beta chain sequence with its context. Its antigen is unknown. Base quality data are lacking; no much larger clone is found one base away. The data were obtained in a study of blood T cell repertoires in COVID-19 (dated by TCRdb to 2018 to 2020). As for the study more broadly: Samples covering the acute and convalescent phases of COVID-19 were provided by collaborators in the United States, Italy and Spain. The material from the prospective study consisted of cDNA or gDNA derived from T cells, B-cell-depleted T cells, or PBMCs. Subjects who had been exposed to COVID-19, were actively infected with it, or had recovered from it provided the deeply sampled blood TCRbeta repertoires that made up the dataset. A freely available public database, intended as a resource for researchers studying the immune response to SARS-CoV-2, is where the repertoires were released. Samples came from the ongoing ImmuneRACE study (first 160 participants) plus 1,254 subjects from 6 global collaborators. Sample metadata almost always included a de-identified subject ID, COVID-19 status, age in years and sex. HLA class I and class II types, where available, came from metadata supplied by the sample provider rather than from assay-based typing.

Taken from the germline V gene, the CDR1 and CDR2 loops are SGHRS and YFSETQ. The CDR3, cysteine through phenylalanine, is 16 amino acids long. This entry keeps only the CDR3 DNA: 48 bases, framed from base 1. Clipping removes 0 bases from V and 7 bases from J, with 6 as the unmatched junction base count. Each collaborating institution followed its own protocols to collect whole blood in K2EDTA tubes. Collaborator samples were shipped for TCRbeta analysis as frozen whole blood, isolated PBMCs, or DNA extracted from either sample type. Overall results and qualifications from the work: The amount of clinical and demographic metadata varied by source and participant and was provided uncurated.

The immunoSEQ Assay, a bias-controlled multiplex PCR, was used to amplify TCRbeta CDR3 regions from genomic DNA. Concerning the study's data processing: Within the assay, amplification of reference gene primers was used to estimate how many nucleated cells each sample contained. Sequence reads were collapsed and filtered to measure the absolute abundance of every unique TCRbeta CDR3 rearrangement. For each sample, productive Simpson clonality was calculated as the square root of Simpson's diversity index across productive rearrangements. TCRdb provides this immuneACCESS table in a form limited to in-frame rearrangements. Some clones are lacking; in checked studies, under half of them reflect an unresolved V gene, and why the rest are absent is not known. Clone size and V and J calls were adopted from that table, with D and trimming inferred from the DNA. Across this sample there are some 120,000 clones, with roughly 83% seen only once. The top ten hold 2% to 2.5% of the sample.

This clonotype was obtained from a man aged 25 to 45 with acute or convalescent COVID-19. The sequenced sample was peripheral blood. The chain is encoded by TRBV5-1 joined to TRBJ1-5; TRBD1 fits 11 bases in the junction. The nucleotides read TGCGCCAGCAGCTTGGTGGACAGGGGGCTTGAACAGCCCCAGCATTTT. Its coded protein is CASSLVDRGLEQPQHF.